One and the same sample provided the 11 T cell receptor beta chains below, sequenced in a study of cytomegalovirus exposure and HLA in healthy donors. Primers: 60 Vbeta forward and 13 Jbeta reverse. Produced via immunoSEQ multiplex PCR; TCRdb's table is partial and in-frame only. This sample has hundreds of thousands of clones, with 65% to 85% found just once. Sequenced material: PBMCs. These TCRs come from a female donor in good health and CMV-seronegative.

This rearrangement joins TRBV15 to TRBJ2-7, with D tentatively TRBD2 (5 bases). Germline V CDR1 and CDR2: LNHNV, YYDKDF (reference sequence). V was pared by 5 bases and J by 2 bases, with 13 bases between. CDR3 length: 14 residues. The CDR3 region has the DNA TGTGCCACCAGCCGAATCCTAGCAACCTACGAGCAGTACTTC. It specifies CATSRILATYEQYF. Full variable domain (rest looked up from reference TRBV15 and TRBJ2-7): DAMVIQNPRYQVTQFGKPVTLSCSQTLNHNVMYWYQQKSSQAPKLLFHYYDKDFNNEADTPDNFQSRRPNTSFCFLDIRSPGLGDTAMYLCATSRILATYEQYFGPGTRLTVT.

The gene calls are TRBV4-2 and TRBJ1-5; D ambiguous. CDR1 is LGHNA and CDR2 is YNFKEQ in the germline V gene. CDR3 length: 13 amino acids. The V end lost 2 bases, the J end lost 9 bases, and 11 bases lay between the germline ends. This chain's CDR3 is CASSQSNHGPQHF. CDR3 sequence (DNA): TGTGCCAGCAGCCAATCAAATCACGGGCCCCAGCATTTT.

V and J are TRBV7-9 and TRBJ2-1, with TRBD2 identical over 15 bases. Germline CDR1 SEHNR, CDR2 FQNEAQ (reference sequence). The length of the CDR3 is 16 residues. Here the CDR3 reads CSIIVPGTSGGSEQFF. As DNA, the CDR3 is TGTTCCATCATTGTGCCGGGGACTAGCGGGGGGAGTGAGCAGTTCTTC.

The genes are TRBV19 and TRBJ2-7, with 10 bases fitting TRBD1. There are 16 residues in the CDR3. The ends lost 3 bases at V and 2 bases at J; junction bases unmatched: 7. CDR1 is LNHDA, CDR2 SQIVND, per germline (reference sequence). CDR3 residues: CASSINGDRGTYEQYF. CDR3 in DNA: TGTGCCAGTAGTATTAATGGGGACAGGGGCACCTACGAGCAGTACTTC. The full variable domain, its missing parts supplied by reference TRBV19 and TRBJ2-7, is DGGITQSPKYLFRKEGQNVTLSCEQNLNHDAMYWYRQDPGQGLRLIYYSQIVNDFQKGDIAEGYSVSREKKESFPLTVTSAQKNPTAFYLCASSINGDRGTYEQYFGPGTRLTVT.

The chain is built from TRBV10-2 and TRBJ2-5; D gene uncertain. V was trimmed by 2 bases and J by 5 bases, leaving 3 bases between them. CDR1 and CDR2 (germline): WSHSY, SAAADI. The CDR3 has 11 residues. This chain's CDR3 is CASSERETQYF. CDR3 DNA: TGCGCCAGCAGTGAGCGGGAGACCCAGTACTTC.

V is TRBV5-1 and J is TRBJ1-1, with 7 bases matching TRBD1. The CDR3 runs to 14 residues. Per the germline V gene, CDR1 is SGHRS and CDR2 is YFSETQ. The V gene end was trimmed by 3 bases and the J gene end by 1 base; junction bases not matched to a gene: 3. CDR3 in amino acids: CASSSTGTNTEAFF. The CDR3 DNA reads as TGCGCCAGCAGCTCGACAGGGACGAACACTGAAGCTTTCTTT.

This chain links TRBV18 with TRBJ2-2, with D tentatively TRBD2 (6 bases). V was cut by 3 bases and J by 7 bases, with 15 bases left in between. Looked up from germline, CDR1 is KGHSH and CDR2 is LQKENI. The CDR3 consists of 15 residues. CDR3 residues: CASSPSRLVGGELFF. The DNA of the CDR3 is TGTGCCAGCTCACCGTCCCGACTAGTCGGCGGGGAGCTGTTTTTT.

This rearrangement joins TRBV5-4 to TRBJ2-7, with TRBD2 matching 11 bases. CDR3 length equals 15 residues. Germline assignment: CDR1 SGHNT and CDR2 YYREEE (reference sequence). V lost 4 bases and J lost 5; bases outside the gene matches: 8. As DNA, the CDR3 is TGTGCCAGCAGCGGAGGACTAGCGGGTTTGCACGAGCAGTACTTC. This encodes CASSGGLAGLHEQYF.

V is TRBV2 and J is TRBJ1-1; possibly TRBD1 for D (6 bases). With 6 bases removed from V and 9 bases from J, the gap between germline ends came to 14 bases. This CDR3 contains 12 residues. Germline V gene lookup returns CDR1 SNHLY and CDR2 FYNNEI. CDR3 residues: CASRYAGDQAFF. The CDR3 DNA reads as TGTGCCAGCAGATACGCAGGGGACCAAGCTTTCTTT.

This clone was picked up one time. The chain uses TRBV5-4 and TRBJ1-6; D is perhaps TRBD1 (5 bases). CDR3 size: 15 residues. Germline values: CDR1 SGHNT, CDR2 YYREEE (reference sequence). V lost 0 bases, J lost 7 bases, and 11 bases lay in between. Here the CDR3 reads CASSLAGTQNSPLHF. The CDR3 bases are TGTGCCAGCAGCTTGGCCGGGACTCAGAATTCACCCCTCCACTTT. The entire variable domain, with the rest obtained from reference TRBV5-4 and TRBJ1-6, is as follows: ETGVTQSPTHLIKTRGQQVTLRCSSQSGHNTVSWYQQALGQGPQFIFQYYREEENGRGNFPPRFSGLQFPNYSSELNVNALELDDSALYLCASSLAGTQNSPLHFGNGTRLTVT.

This clone has just a few counts. The V and J genes are TRBV7-7 and TRBJ2-2, with 7 bases aligning to TRBD1. The CDR3 is 15 residues long. Germline lookup yields CDR1 SSHAT and CDR2 FNYEAQ (reference sequence). With 6 bases clipped from V and 4 bases from J, the junction kept 8 bases outside the gene matches. CDR3 sequence (DNA): TGTGCCAGCAGTTCAGGGGGACAGTTCACCGGGGAGCTGTTTTTT. Its protein is CASSSGGQFTGELFF.